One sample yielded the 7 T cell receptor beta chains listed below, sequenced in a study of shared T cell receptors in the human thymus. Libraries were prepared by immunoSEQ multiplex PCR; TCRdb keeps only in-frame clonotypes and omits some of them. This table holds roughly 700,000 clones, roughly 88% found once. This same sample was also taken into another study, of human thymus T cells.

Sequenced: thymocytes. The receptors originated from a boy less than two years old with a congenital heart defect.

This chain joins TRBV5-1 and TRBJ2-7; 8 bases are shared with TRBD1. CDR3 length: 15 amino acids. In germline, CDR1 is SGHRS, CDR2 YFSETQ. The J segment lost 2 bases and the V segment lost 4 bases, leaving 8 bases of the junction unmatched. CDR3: CASSHGQGRTYEQYF. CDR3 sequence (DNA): TGCGCCAGCAGCCACGGACAGGGTCGAACCTACGAGCAGTACTTC.

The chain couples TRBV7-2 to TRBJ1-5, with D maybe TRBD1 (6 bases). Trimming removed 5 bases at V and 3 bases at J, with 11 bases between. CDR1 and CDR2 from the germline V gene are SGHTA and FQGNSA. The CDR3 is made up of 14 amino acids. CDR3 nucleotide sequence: TGTGCCAGCAGCCCTACAGGGCCCAATCAGCCCCAGCATTTT. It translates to CASSPTGPNQPQHF.

For the CDR3, the DNA is TGCGCCAGCAGCCCCCGGGACAGAAAAAATCAGCCCCAGCATTTT. Protein sequence: CASSPRDRKNQPQHF. The chain carries TRBV4-1 and TRBJ1-5; 7 bases match TRBD1. CDR1 and CDR2 from the germline V gene are MGHRA and YSYEKL. There are 15 residues in the CDR3. The V gene end was trimmed by 4 bases and the J gene end by 4 bases; junction bases not matched to a gene: 7.

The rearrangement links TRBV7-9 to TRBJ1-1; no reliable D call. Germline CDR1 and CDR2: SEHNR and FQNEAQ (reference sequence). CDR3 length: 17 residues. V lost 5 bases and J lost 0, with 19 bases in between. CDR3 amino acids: CASSPTAPGRLNTEAFF. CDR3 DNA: TGTGCCAGCAGCCCCACTGCCCCAGGCCGCTTGAACACTGAAGCTTTCTTT.

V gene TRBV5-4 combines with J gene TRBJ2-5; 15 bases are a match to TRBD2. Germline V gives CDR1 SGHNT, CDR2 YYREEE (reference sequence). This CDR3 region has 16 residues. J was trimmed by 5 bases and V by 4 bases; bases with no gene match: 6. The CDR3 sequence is CASSPGTSGRWETQYF. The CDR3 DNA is TGTGCCAGCAGCCCCGGGACTAGCGGGAGGTGGGAGACCCAGTACTTC.

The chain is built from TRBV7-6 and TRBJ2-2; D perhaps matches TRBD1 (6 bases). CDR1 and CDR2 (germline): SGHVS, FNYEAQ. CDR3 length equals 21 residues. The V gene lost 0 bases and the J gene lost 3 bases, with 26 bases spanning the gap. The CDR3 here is CASSLAAQGIVDGSYTGELFF. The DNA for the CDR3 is TGTGCCAGCAGCTTAGCCGCTCAGGGGATTGTGGATGGTTCGTACACCGGGGAGCTGTTTTTT.

The CDR3 nucleotides are TGTGCCAGCAGTCAGGGACAGGGAACAACTAATGAAAAACTGTTTTTT. Translating it yields CASSQGQGTTNEKLFF. V and J are TRBV28 and TRBJ1-4; 9 bases agree with TRBD1. The junction had 4 bases not matched to a gene; V was cut back by 5 bases and J by 0 bases. The CDR3 extends over 16 amino acids. Germline V lookup: CDR1 MDHEN, CDR2 SYDVKM.